This T cell receptor (beta chain) was documented in a study of CD8 T cells in ankylosing spondylitis. Study-wide results and limits: Matched ankylosing spondylitis synovial fluid reportedly showed significant enrichment of disease-linked clones. In the blood and synovial fluid of reactive arthritis, some motif variants had been previously reported. A TCR beta motif of roughly eight highly homologous variants appeared characteristic of ankylosing spondylitis blood. Disease-associated clones were CD8+ and fairly uncommon in peripheral blood.

Quantitative 5'-RACE with molecular barcodes generated TCR beta libraries. TCRdb fed the 5' RACE reads into MiXCR, producing one record per CDR3 protein. The data contain about 510,000 distinct CDR3 sequences, over 4% of them singletons. This clonotype was seen repeatedly, ten times or more. Its antigen is not known. The receptor's source is a male donor with ankylosing spondylitis. The sample consisted of blood, either unsorted or a sorted T cell fraction (not recorded which).

CDR3 in amino acids: CATRTGGYEQYF. The CDR3 DNA follows: TGTGCCACCAGGACAGGTGGCTACGAGCAGTACTTC. The chain joins TRBV6-5 to TRBJ2-7; 7 nucleotides agree with TRBD1. Trimming at V came to 10 bases and at J to 3 bases, leaving 6 bases not matched to a gene. Germline CDR1 and CDR2: MNHEY and SVGAGI. The CDR3 loop spans 12 amino acids.